This entry lists 15 T cell receptor beta chains sequenced from one sample in a study of blood T cell repertoires in COVID-19. Libraries were prepared by immunoSEQ multiplex PCR; TCRdb keeps only in-frame clonotypes and omits some of them. There are fewer than 200,000 clones in the sample; 80% to 90% occur only once, and roughly 8% lies in the top ten. Sequenced material: peripheral blood. These receptors came from a man aged 35 to 55 who had recovered from COVID-19.

V and J are TRBV5-1 and TRBJ2-2, with unresolved D. The germline V gene encodes CDR1 SGHRS and CDR2 YFSETQ. The CDR3 has 13 amino acids. Deletions cut 5 bases from V and 5 bases from J, with 10 bases between. DNA of the CDR3: TGCGCCAGCAGATTCCGTTCGACCGGGGAGCTGTTTTTT. Protein sequence: CASRFRSTGELFF.

The chain links TRBV4-3 to TRBJ1-1; unclear D gene. The CDR3 contains 13 residues. V was cut by 1 base and J by 7 bases, with 10 bases left in between. Germline CDR1 and CDR2: LGHNA and YSLEER. In nucleotides, the CDR3 is TGCGCCAGCAGCCAAGGCAGGAAAGTTGAAGCTTTCTTT. Residues: CASSQGRKVEAFF.

V gene TRBV7-8 combines with J gene TRBJ2-7, with TRBD1 as a possible D gene (6 bases). The CDR3 loop spans 16 amino acids. V lost 5 bases and J lost 7, with 24 bases in between. Looked up from germline, CDR1 is SGHVS and CDR2 is FQNEAQ. DNA for the CDR3: TGTGCCAGCAGCCTAAGGGTGAGGGACGTAAGGGGGGAGCAGTACTTC. It specifies CASSLRVRDVRGEQYF.

This clone was observed once. This chain links TRBV28 with TRBJ2-1; TRBD1 might be the D (6 bases). The V end lost 5 bases, the J end lost 1 base, and 12 bases lay between the germline ends. This CDR3 contains 15 residues. CDR1 and CDR2 (germline): MDHEN, SYDVKM. The DNA for the CDR3 is TGTGCCAGCAGTACCGGGACAAAGTCCTACAATGAGCAGTTCTTC. The encoded protein is CASSTGTKSYNEQFF.

This chain connects TRBV7-9 to TRBJ2-7, with D perhaps TRBD1 (7 bases). This CDR3 region has 12 residues. V was shortened by 4 bases and J by 6 bases, with 10 bases between the two germline ends. Germline CDR1 SEHNR, CDR2 FQNEAQ (reference sequence). The CDR3 bases are TGTGCCAGCAGCTCAGGGGGGTCCGAGCAGTACTTC. This translates into CASSSGGSEQYF.

The V call is TRBV24-1, the J call TRBJ1-2, with D possibly TRBD1 on 6 matching bases. Germline loops: CDR1 KGHDR, CDR2 SFDVKD. V lost 3 bases and J lost 6, with 13 bases in between. This CDR3 is 14 amino acids long. The CDR3 loop reads CATSDLARTDGYTF. The CDR3 DNA follows: TGTGCCACCAGTGATCTGGCCCGGACAGATGGCTACACCTTC.

The gene calls are TRBV6-1 and TRBJ2-7, with a possible D match to TRBD2 (5 bases). The CDR3 runs to 15 residues. Trimming left V 2 bases short and J 5 bases short, with 16 bases between. The germline V gene has CDR1 MNHNS and CDR2 SASEGT. The CDR3 is CASSESGIFDHEQYF. In nucleotides, the CDR3 is TGTGCCAGCAGTGAATCGGGGATCTTTGACCACGAGCAGTACTTC.

The CDR3 DNA sequence: TGTGCCAGCAGCCAAAACAGGAATGAGCAGTTCTTC. It translates to CASSQNRNEQFF. This chain uses TRBV3-1 (or the pseudogene TRBV3-2) with TRBJ2-1, with a weak D call TRBD1 (5 bases). The germline gives CDR1 LGHDT, CDR2 YNNKEL (reference sequence). Trimming cost V 2 bases and J 7 bases, with 6 bases left between them. The CDR3 is 12 residues long.

J is TRBJ2-1 and V is TRBV24-1; 9 bases are shared with TRBD2. With V trimmed by 3 bases and J by 1 base, 3 bases remained unmatched. CDR3 length: 16 residues. The V gene's germline CDR1 is KGHDR and CDR2 SFDVKD. The CDR3 DNA sequence: TGTGCCACCAGTGATGCTAGCGGGGTGTCCTACAATGAGCAGTTCTTC. Encoded protein: CATSDASGVSYNEQFF.

V gene TRBV4-3 combines with J gene TRBJ2-5; D is undetermined. In germline, CDR1 is LGHNA, CDR2 YSLEER. Trimming cost V 5 bases and J 2 bases, with 9 bases left between them. The CDR3 loop spans 13 amino acids. The DNA of the CDR3 is TGCGCCAGCAGCTTCGAGAGGCAAGAGACCCAGTACTTC. This codes for CASSFERQETQYF.

DNA of the CDR3: TGTGCCAGCAGCTTGGCCTCCATTTGGGGGGGCGGCTACACCTTC. Translated: CASSLASIWGGGYTF. This chain uses TRBV5-5 with TRBJ1-2; possibly TRBD1 for D (6 bases). This CDR3 spans 15 amino acids. Trimming pared 0 bases from V and 8 bases from J, leaving 17 bases between. Per the germline V gene, CDR1 is SGHKS and CDR2 is YYEKEE (reference sequence).

This chain connects TRBV24-1 to TRBJ2-1; TRBD2 matches 12 bases. Germline V gene data show CDR1 as KGHDR and CDR2 as SFDVKD. The V segment lost 1 base and the J segment 6 bases; nucleotides outside the gene matches: 9. This CDR3 is built from 18 residues. The CDR3 sequence: CATSDFRPSGRALNEQFF. The CDR3 DNA sequence: TGTGCCACCAGTGATTTTAGGCCTAGCGGGAGGGCCCTCAATGAGCAGTTCTTC.

This chain links TRBV27 with TRBJ1-5; perhaps TRBD1 as D (5 bases). The V end was cut by 2 bases, the J end by 3 bases, with 8 bases between. The CDR3 is 14 amino acids. Germline values: CDR1 MNHEY, CDR2 SMNVEV (reference sequence). This chain's CDR3 is CASSLRGINQPQHF. DNA of the CDR3: TGTGCCAGCAGTTTAAGGGGAATCAATCAGCCCCAGCATTTT.

V usage is TRBV4-1 and J usage is TRBJ2-5; 8 bases are shared with TRBD2. V was pared by 3 bases and J by 3 bases, with 9 bases of the junction left unmatched. CDR3 length equals 16 residues. Germline CDR1 and CDR2: MGHRA and YSYEKL. The DNA of the CDR3 is TGCGCCAGCAGCCATGCAAGCGGGGGTGGGGAAGAGACCCAGTACTTC. Protein: CASSHASGGGEETQYF.

For this clone: This CDR3 is also generated by other DNA sequences in the sample. This chain links TRBV2 with TRBJ1-1; D might be TRBD1 (6 bases). The CDR3 contains 11 residues. V shed 6 bases and J shed 5 bases, with 7 bases lying between them. Germline V CDR1 and CDR2: SNHLY, FYNNEI. Here the CDR3 DNA reads TGTGCCAGCAGAGGGGGTACTGAAGCTTTCTTT. Protein: CASRGGTEAFF.